This T cell receptor (beta chain) was observed in a study of blood T cells in healthy people across ages. A remark on this clonotype: No antigen is known for it.

The authors ran a second PCR of about 6 to 12 cycles using a sample-barcoded 5' primer and a J-beta primer mix. From the 5' RACE reads, TCRdb called clonotypes with MiXCR, one entry per CDR3 protein. The sample holds about a million distinct CDR3 sequences; 40% to 60% are singletons and the top ten take around 15%. Losses at the gene ends were 2 bases for V and 7 bases for J; bases not matched to a gene: 8. The V gene's germline CDR1 is ENHRY and CDR2 SYGVKD. This CDR3 is 15 amino acids long. Points from the study as a whole: Diversity estimates drawn from one million T cells were deemed underestimates.

What was sequenced was blood. V gene TRBV10-3 combines with J gene TRBJ2-1, with TRBD1 identical over 7 bases. The TCR sequence derives from a man aged 25 to 40 in good health. Here the CDR3 reads CAISEVGQVSNEQFF. Written as DNA, the CDR3 is TGTGCCATCAGTGAGGTAGGACAGGTCTCAAATGAGCAGTTCTTC.